The 3 T cell receptor beta chains below were found in one sample sequenced in a study of T cell clonality in common variable immunodeficiency. The assay was immunoSEQ multiplex PCR, and TCRdb's table has in-frame clones only and misses some. This sample carries 50,000 to 60,000 clones, none of them present only once. Sequencing input: peripheral blood mononuclear cells. The receptors here all came from a person between 18 and 69 years old in good health.

This clone was seen ten or more times. The CDR3 end is not reached by the read, which stops 3 residues before it; the germline J gene fills it in. The gene calls are TRBV5-1 and TRBJ2-1; the match to TRBD1 covers 8 bases. CDR3 length equals 15 residues. The V and J ends lost 0 bases and 5 bases, in that order; junction bases with no gene match: 4. The germline V gene has CDR1 SGHRS and CDR2 YFSETQ. CDR3 in amino acids: CASSLAGQGNNEQFF. CDR3 DNA (partial): TGCGCCAGCAGCTTGGCAGGACAGGGAAACAATGAG.

This clone was observed at least ten times. The read ends 3 residues early relative to the CDR3; the germline J gene fills the gap. The V and J genes are TRBV9 and TRBJ2-3; tentatively, D is TRBD2 (5 bases). Trimming cost V 2 bases and J 2 bases, with 6 bases left between them. Per germline, CDR1 SGDLS and CDR2 YYNGEE. The CDR3 totals 13 residues. The DNA read from the CDR3 is TGTGCCAGCAGCGTTCTAGCCACAGATACG. It is translated as CASSVLATDT. The complete CDR3 reads CASSVLATDTQYF.

There are many counts of this clone. The sequenced fragment ends 3 residues before the CDR3 boundary, so the rest is inferred from the germline J gene. The rearrangement joins TRBV23-1 to TRBJ2-2; maybe TRBD1 (6 bases). Being an ORF, TRBV23-1 has a function that is uncertain. The CDR3 totals 16 residues. The CDR3 here is CASSQSAGATNEKLFF. The part of the CDR3 DNA that was read is TGCGCCAGCAGTCAATCGGCAGGGGCAACTAATGAAAAG.